This T cell receptor (beta chain) originates from a study of beta chain features in type 1 diabetes. About the research overall: Similarity in age, gender and cell yields was seen between patients and healthy donors. Points from the study as a whole: Sampled from patients, naive, central memory and Treg TCRB repertoires appeared more similar than those sampled from healthy donors. High-TCR-expressing cells could be over-represented by cDNA sequencing. Among patients with Type 1 diabetes, TCRB CDR3s were moderately but significantly shorter in every one of the four CD4+ subsets.

Regarding this clone: Its target is not known.

Germline V lookup: CDR1 SEHNR, CDR2 FQNEAQ (reference sequence). This CDR3 region has 15 residues. V shed 3 bases, J shed 3 bases, and the junction held 2 bases outside the gene matches. Expressed TCRB transcripts got sequenced, as all isolated RNA was reverse transcribed. Assay used: immunoSEQ multiplex PCR; TCRdb lists only in-frame clones, some missing. Of 200,000 to 250,000 clones listed, approximately 13% are singletons. Sequenced material: naive CD4+ T cells from blood. V is TRBV7-9 and J is TRBJ2-1; TRBD2 matches 10 bases. This receptor was obtained from a man in his thirties or forties with type 1 diabetes. The CDR3: CASSLLAGVYNEQFF. The CDR3 DNA reads as TGTGCCAGCAGCTTGCTAGCGGGAGTCTACAATGAGCAGTTCTTC.